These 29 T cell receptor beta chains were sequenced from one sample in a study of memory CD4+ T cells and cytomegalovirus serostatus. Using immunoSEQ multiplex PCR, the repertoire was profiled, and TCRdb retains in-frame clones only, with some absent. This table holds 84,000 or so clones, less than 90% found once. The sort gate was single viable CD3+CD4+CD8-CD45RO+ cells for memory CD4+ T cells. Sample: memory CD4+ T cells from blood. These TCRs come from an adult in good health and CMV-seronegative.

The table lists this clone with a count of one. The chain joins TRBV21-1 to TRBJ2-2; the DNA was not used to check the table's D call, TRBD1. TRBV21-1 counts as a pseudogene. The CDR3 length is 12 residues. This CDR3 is CASSHNTGELFF. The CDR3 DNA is TGTGCCAGCAGCCATAACACCGGGGAGCTGTTTTTT.

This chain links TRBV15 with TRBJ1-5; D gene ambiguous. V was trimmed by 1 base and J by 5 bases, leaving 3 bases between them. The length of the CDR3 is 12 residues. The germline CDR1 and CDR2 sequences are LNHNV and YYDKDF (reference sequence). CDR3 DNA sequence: TGTGCCACCAGCAGAGGTGATCAGCCCCAGCATTTT. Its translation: CATSRGDQPQHF. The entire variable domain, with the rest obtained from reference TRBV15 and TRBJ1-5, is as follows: DAMVIQNPRYQVTQFGKPVTLSCSQTLNHNVMYWYQQKSSQAPKLLFHYYDKDFNNEADTPDNFQSRRPNTSFCFLDIRSPGLGDTAMYLCATSRGDQPQHFGDGTRLSIL.

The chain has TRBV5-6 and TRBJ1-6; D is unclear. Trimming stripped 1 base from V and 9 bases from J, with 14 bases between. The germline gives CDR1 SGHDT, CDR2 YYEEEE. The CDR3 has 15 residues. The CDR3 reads CASSLFQVRGSPLHF. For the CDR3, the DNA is TGTGCCAGCAGCTTGTTTCAGGTCCGGGGTTCACCCCTCCACTTT.

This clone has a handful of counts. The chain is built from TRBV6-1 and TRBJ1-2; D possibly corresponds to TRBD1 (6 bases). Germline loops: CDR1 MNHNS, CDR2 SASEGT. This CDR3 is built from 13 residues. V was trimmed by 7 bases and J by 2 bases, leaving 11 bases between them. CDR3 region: CASNQGPNYGYTF. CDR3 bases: TGTGCCAGCAACCAGGGGCCGAACTATGGCTACACCTTC.

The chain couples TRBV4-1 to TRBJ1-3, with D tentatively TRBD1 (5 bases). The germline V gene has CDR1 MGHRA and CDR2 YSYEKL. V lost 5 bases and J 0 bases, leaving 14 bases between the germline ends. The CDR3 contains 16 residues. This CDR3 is CASSNRDSSSGNTIYF. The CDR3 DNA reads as TGCGCCAGCAGCAACCGGGACTCCAGCTCTGGAAACACCATATATTTT.

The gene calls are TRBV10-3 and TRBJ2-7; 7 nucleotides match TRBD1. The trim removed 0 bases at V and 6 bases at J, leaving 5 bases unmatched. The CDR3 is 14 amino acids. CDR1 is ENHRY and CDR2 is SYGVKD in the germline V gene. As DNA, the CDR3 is TGTGCCATCAGTGAGTCGTTAGGGGGCGGCGAGCAGTACTTC. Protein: CAISESLGGGEQYF.

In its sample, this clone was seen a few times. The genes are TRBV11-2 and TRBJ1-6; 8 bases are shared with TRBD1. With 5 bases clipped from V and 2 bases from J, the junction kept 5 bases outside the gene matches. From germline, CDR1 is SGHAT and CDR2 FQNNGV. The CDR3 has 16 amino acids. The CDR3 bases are TGTGCCAGCAGCAAGGACAGGGCGACCTATAATTCACCCCTCCACTTT. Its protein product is CASSKDRATYNSPLHF.

The CDR3 loop is CASSQSCRGQEGYTF. The DNA of the CDR3 is TGCGCCAGCAGTCAATCGTGTAGGGGGCAGGAAGGCTACACCTTC. The chain combines TRBV23-1 with TRBJ1-2; 7 nucleotides match TRBD1. TRBV23-1 is an ORF; its function is uncertain. J was trimmed by 8 bases and V by 0 bases; bases with no gene match: 9. CDR3 length equals 15 residues.

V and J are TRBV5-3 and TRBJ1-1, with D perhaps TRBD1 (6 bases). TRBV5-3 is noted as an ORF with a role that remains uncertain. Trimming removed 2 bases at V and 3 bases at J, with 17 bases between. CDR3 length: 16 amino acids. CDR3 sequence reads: CARSFVESGGDTEAFF. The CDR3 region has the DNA TGTGCCAGAAGCTTCGTCGAGAGTGGGGGCGACACTGAAGCTTTCTTT.

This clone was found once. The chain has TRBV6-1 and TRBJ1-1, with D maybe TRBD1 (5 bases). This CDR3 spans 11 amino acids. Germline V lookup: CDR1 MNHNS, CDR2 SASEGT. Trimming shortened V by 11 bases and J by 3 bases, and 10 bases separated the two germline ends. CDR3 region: CAGGRDTEAFF. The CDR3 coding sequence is TGTGCCGGGGGGAGAGACACTGAAGCTTTCTTT.

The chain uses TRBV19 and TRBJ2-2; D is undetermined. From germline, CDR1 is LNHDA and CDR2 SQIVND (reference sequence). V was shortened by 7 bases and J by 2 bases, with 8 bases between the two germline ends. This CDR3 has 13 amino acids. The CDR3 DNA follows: TGTGCCAGTACTGATTTAAACACCGGGGAGCTGTTTTTT. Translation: CASTDLNTGELFF.

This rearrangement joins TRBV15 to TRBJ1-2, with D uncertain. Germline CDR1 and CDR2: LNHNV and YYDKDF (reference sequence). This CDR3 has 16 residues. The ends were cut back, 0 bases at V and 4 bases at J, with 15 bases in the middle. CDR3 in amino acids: CATSRDRDVGSYGYTF. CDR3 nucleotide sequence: TGTGCCACCAGCAGAGATCGAGACGTAGGGAGCTATGGCTACACCTTC. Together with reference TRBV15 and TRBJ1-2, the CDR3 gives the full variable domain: DAMVIQNPRYQVTQFGKPVTLSCSQTLNHNVMYWYQQKSSQAPKLLFHYYDKDFNNEADTPDNFQSRRPNTSFCFLDIRSPGLGDTAMYLCATSRDRDVGSYGYTFGSGTRLTVV.

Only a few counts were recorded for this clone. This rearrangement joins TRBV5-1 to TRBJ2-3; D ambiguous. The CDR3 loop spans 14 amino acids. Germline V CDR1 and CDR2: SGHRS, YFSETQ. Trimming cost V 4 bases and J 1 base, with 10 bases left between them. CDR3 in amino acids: CASSLTPGTDTQYF. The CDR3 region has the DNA TGCGCCAGCAGCCTAACCCCTGGCACAGATACGCAGTATTTT.

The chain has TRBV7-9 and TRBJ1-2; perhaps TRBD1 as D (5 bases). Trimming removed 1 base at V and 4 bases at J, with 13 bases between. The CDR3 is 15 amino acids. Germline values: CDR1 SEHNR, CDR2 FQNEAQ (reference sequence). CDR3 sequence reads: CASSLEGGEGYGYTF. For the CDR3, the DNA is TGTGCCAGCAGCTTAGAGGGAGGGGAAGGCTATGGCTACACCTTC.

CDR3: CASRGRGLDTEAFF. DNA of the CDR3: TGTGCCAGCAGGGGTCGGGGGCTGGACACTGAAGCTTTCTTT. The rearrangement uses TRBV9 and TRBJ1-1, with D perhaps matching TRBD1 (6 bases). This CDR3 is built from 14 residues. Germline V gene data show CDR1 as SGDLS and CDR2 as YYNGEE. V was cut by 5 bases and J by 3 bases, with 14 bases left in between.

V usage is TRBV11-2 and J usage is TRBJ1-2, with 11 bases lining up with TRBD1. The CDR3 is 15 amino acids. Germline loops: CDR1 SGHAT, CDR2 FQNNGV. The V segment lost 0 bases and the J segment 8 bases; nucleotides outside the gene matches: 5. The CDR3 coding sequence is TGTGCCAGCAGCTTAGATGTGGGGACAGGGGGAGGCTACACCTTC. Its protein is CASSLDVGTGGGYTF.

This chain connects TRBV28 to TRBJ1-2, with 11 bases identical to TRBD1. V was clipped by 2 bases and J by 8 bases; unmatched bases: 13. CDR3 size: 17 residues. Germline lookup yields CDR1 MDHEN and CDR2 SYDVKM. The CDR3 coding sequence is TGTGCCAGCAGTTTACCCCGAGGACAGGGGGCGCCCGGGGGCTACACCTTC. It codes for CASSLPRGQGAPGGYTF.

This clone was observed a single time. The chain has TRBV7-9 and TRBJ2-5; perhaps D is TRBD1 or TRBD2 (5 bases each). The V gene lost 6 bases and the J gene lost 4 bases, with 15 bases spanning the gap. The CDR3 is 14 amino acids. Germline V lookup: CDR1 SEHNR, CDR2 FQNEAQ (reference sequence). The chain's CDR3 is CASRRGPEGETQYF. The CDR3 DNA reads TGTGCCAGCAGACGGGGACCAGAGGGAGAGACCCAGTACTTC.

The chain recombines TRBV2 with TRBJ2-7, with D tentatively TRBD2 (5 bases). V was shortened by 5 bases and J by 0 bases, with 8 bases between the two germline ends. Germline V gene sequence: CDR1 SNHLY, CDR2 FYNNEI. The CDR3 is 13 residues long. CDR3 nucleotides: TGTGCCAGCAGTTGGGAGCTCTCCTACGAGCAGTACTTC. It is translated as CASSWELSYEQYF.

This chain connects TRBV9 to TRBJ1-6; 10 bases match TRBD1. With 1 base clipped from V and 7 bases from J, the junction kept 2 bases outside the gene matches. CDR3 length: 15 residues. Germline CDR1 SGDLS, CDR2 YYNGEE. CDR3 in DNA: TGTGCCAGCAGCGTACAGGGACAGGGGAATTCACCCCTCCACTTT. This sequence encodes CASSVQGQGNSPLHF.

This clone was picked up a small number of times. The CDR3 region has the DNA TGTGCCAGTGAGCGAAGGGGAGCAGAAAAACTGTTTTTT. Protein product: CASERRGAEKLFF. V gene TRBV19 combines with J gene TRBJ1-4; the D gene is possibly TRBD1 (5 bases). CDR1 is LNHDA, CDR2 SQIVND, per germline (reference sequence). Deletions cut 8 bases from V and 8 bases from J, with 15 bases between. This CDR3 is 13 amino acids long.

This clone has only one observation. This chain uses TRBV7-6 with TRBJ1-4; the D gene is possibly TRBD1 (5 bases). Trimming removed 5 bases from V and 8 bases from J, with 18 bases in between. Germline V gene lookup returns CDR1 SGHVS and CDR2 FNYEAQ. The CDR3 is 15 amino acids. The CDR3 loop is CASSKSGQAVEKLFF. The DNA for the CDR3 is TGTGCCAGCAGCAAAAGCGGACAAGCCGTGGAAAAACTGTTTTTT. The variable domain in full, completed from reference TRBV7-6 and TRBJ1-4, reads GAGVSQSPRYKVTKRGQDVALRCDPISGHVSLYWYRQALGQGPEFLTYFNYEAQQDKSGLPNDRFSAERPEGSISTLTIQRTEQRDSAMYRCASSKSGQAVEKLFFGSGTQLSVL.

The CDR3: CASSARQGAIGGYTF. The DNA for the CDR3 is TGTGCCAGCAGCGCGAGACAGGGGGCAATCGGGGGCTACACCTTC. The chain joins TRBV5-5 to TRBJ1-2, with 10 bases identical to TRBD1. V shed 4 bases and J 8 bases; nucleotides not matched to a gene: 11. Germline V gene sequence: CDR1 SGHKS, CDR2 YYEKEE (reference sequence). CDR3 length equals 15 residues.

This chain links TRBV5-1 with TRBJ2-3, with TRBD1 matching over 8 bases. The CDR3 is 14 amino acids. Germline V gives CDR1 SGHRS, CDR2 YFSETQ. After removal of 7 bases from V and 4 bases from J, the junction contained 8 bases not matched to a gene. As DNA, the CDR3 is TGCGCCAGCTTCGGACAGGGTAGGGCAGATACGCAGTATTTT. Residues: CASFGQGRADTQYF. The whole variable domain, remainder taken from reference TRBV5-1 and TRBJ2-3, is KAGVTQTPRYLIKTRGQQVTLSCSPISGHRSVSWYQQTPGQGLQFLFEYFSETQRNKGNFPGRFSGRQFSNSRSEMNVSTLELGDSALYLCASFGQGRADTQYFGPGTRLTVL.

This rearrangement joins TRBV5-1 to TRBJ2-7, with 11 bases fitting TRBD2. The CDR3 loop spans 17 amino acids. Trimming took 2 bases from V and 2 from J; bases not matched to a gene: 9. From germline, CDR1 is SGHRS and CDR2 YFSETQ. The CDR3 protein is CASSFNTIAGGTYEQYF. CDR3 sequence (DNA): TGCGCCAGCAGCTTCAACACGATAGCGGGAGGGACCTACGAGCAGTACTTC.

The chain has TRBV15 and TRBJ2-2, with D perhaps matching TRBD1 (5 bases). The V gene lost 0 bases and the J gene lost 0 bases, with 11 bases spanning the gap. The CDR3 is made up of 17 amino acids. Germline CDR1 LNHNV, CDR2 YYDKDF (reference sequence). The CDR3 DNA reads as TGTGCCACCAGCAGAGACCCGACAGCCTCGAACACCGGGGAGCTGTTTTTT. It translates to CATSRDPTASNTGELFF.

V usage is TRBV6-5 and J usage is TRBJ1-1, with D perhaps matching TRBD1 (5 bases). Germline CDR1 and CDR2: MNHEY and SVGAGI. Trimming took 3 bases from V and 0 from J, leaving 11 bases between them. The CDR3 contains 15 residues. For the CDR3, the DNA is TGTGCCAGCAGTTATAGGAGGGGAATGAACACTGAAGCTTTCTTT. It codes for CASSYRRGMNTEAFF.

The CDR3 reads CASSLGADTGELFF. CDR3 bases: TGTGCCAGCAGCCTAGGGGCTGACACCGGGGAGCTGTTTTTT. The chain couples TRBV6-4 to TRBJ2-2, with D possibly TRBD1 on 5 matching bases. V lost 6 bases, J lost 3 bases, and 11 bases lay in between. Per germline, CDR1 MRHNA and CDR2 SNTAGT. This CDR3 comprises 14 residues.

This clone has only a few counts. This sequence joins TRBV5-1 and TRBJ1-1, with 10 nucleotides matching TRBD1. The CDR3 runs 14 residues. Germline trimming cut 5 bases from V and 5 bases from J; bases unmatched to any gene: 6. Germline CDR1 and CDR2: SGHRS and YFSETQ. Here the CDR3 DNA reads TGCGCCAGCAGGACCGACAGGGGGCGGACTGAAGCTTTCTTT. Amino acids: CASRTDRGRTEAFF.